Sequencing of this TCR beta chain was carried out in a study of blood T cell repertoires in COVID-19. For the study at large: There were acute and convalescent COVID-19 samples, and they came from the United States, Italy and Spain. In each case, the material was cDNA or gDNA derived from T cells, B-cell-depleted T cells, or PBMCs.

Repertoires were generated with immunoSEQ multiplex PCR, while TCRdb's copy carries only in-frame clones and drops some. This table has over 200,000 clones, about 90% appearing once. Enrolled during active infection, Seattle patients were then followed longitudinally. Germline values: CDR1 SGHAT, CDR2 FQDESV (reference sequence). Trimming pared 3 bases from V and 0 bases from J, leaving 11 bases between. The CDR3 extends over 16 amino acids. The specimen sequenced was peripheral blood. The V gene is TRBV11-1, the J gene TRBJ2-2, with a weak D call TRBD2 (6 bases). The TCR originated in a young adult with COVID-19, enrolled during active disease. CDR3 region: CASSFFGGTNTGELFF. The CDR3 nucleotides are TGTGCCAGCAGCTTCTTCGGCGGGACGAACACCGGGGAGCTGTTTTTT.